The 14 T cell receptor beta chains below all came from one sample that was sequenced in a study of T cell responses to AZD1222 COVID-19 vaccine (dated by TCRdb to the early 2020s). Library prep was done by the immunoSEQ multiplex PCR assay. As stored in TCRdb, this immuneACCESS dataset retains in-frame rearrangements with V and J assigned. A fraction of the clones does not appear; measured against another copy, unresolved V genes explain less than half of the discrepancy, and the remainder lacks a known reason. This sample lists about 57,000 clones; around 87% were detected once. The ten largest make up approximately 16% of the sample. The time point label, read with the paper, signifies: baseline before first vaccination. Sample: peripheral blood, taken on day 0 of AZD1222 vaccination. The receptors were gathered from an adult in good health.

This clone was seen a handful of times. J is TRBJ1-5 and V is TRBV28; D not certain. CDR1 and CDR2 (germline): MDHEN, SYDVKM. V lost 7 bases to trimming and J lost 6 bases, with 13 bases between them. There are 13 residues in the CDR3. This CDR3 reads CASIYEPGQPQHF. The DNA of the CDR3 is TGTGCCAGCATCTATGAACCGGGTCAGCCCCAGCATTTT.

The chain links TRBV6-5 to TRBJ2-7; D is unclear. This CDR3 is 13 amino acids long. Trimming took off 6 bases at V and 2 bases at J, with 11 bases between the two ends. Germline assignment: CDR1 MNHEY and CDR2 SVGAGI. The CDR3 loop reads CASSDTDTYEQYF. CDR3 nucleotides: TGTGCCAGCAGCGATACAGATACCTACGAGCAGTACTTC.

V and J are TRBV2 and TRBJ1-3; D call uncertain. Trimming removed 11 bases from V and 0 bases from J, with 14 bases in between. This CDR3 comprises 14 residues. Germline-derived CDR1 and CDR2 are SNHLY and FYNNEI. CDR3 sequence: CAVTRPSSGNTIYF. CDR3 DNA sequence: TGTGCCGTAACGAGGCCCAGCTCTGGAAACACCATATATTTT. Supplemented by reference TRBV2 and TRBJ1-3, the full variable domain reads EPEVTQTPSHQVTQMGQEVILRCVPISNHLYFYWYRQILGQKVEFLVSFYNNEISEKSEIFDDQFSVERPDGSNFTLKIRSTKLEDSAMYFCAVTRPSSGNTIYFGEGSWLTVV.

This rearrangement joins TRBV6-2 or TRBV6-3 to TRBJ2-5; D gene ambiguous. V lost 0 bases and J lost 5, with 10 bases in between. This CDR3 has 14 amino acids. In germline, CDR1 is MNHEY, CDR2 SVGEGT. CDR3 nucleotides: TGTGCCAGCAGTTACTCTCAGGTGGGGGAGACCCAGTACTTC. Translated: CASSYSQVGETQYF.

The rearrangement joins TRBV29-1 to TRBJ1-2; D gene ambiguous. Germline CDR1 SQVTM, CDR2 ANQGSEA. V lost 0 bases, J lost 7 bases, and 15 bases lay in between. This CDR3 is 14 amino acids long. In DNA, the CDR3 is TGCAGCGTTGAAGACCAGGCGACTGGCGGTGGCTACACCTTC. Amino acid sequence: CSVEDQATGGGYTF.

The chain couples TRBV2 to TRBJ2-5; 10 nucleotides align to TRBD2. V gave up 4 bases and J gave up 5 bases; unmatched junction bases: 7. The CDR3 spans 15 residues. Looked up from germline, CDR1 is SNHLY and CDR2 is FYNNEI. The CDR3 nucleotides read TGTGCCAGCAGTGTGGCTAGCGGGAGAGGGGAGACCCAGTACTTC. The encoded protein is CASSVASGRGETQYF.

This chain uses TRBV28 with TRBJ1-2, with 9 bases lining up with TRBD1. Per the germline V gene, CDR1 is MDHEN and CDR2 is SYDVKM. The V gene end was trimmed by 2 bases and the J gene end by 2 bases; junction bases not matched to a gene: 3. CDR3 length equals 15 residues. For the CDR3, the DNA is TGTGCCAGCAGTTTAGGGGACAGGGTGAACTATGGCTACACCTTC. It translates to CASSLGDRVNYGYTF.

The chain recombines TRBV12-3 or TRBV12-4 with TRBJ2-1, with TRBD1 as a possible D gene (6 bases). This CDR3 contains 13 residues. V dropped 3 bases and J dropped 6 bases, with 9 bases sitting between them. In nucleotides, the CDR3 is TGTGCCAGCAGTTTTGAGGGGGTCAATGAGCAGTTCTTC. This gives the protein CASSFEGVNEQFF.

The V call is TRBV7-2, the J call TRBJ1-5; no definite D call. This CDR3 comprises 15 residues. CDR1 is SGHTA, CDR2 FQGNSA, per germline. The ends were cut back, 1 base at V and 7 bases at J, with 14 bases in the middle. The CDR3 loop is CASSLVPGLGQPQHF. DNA for the CDR3: TGTGCCAGCAGCTTAGTTCCGGGTCTAGGGCAGCCCCAGCATTTT.

The chain employs TRBV2 and TRBJ1-5; TRBD1 agrees at 8 bases. CDR3 length: 13 amino acids. J was trimmed by 8 bases and V by 4 bases; bases with no gene match: 4. Germline CDR1 and CDR2: SNHLY and FYNNEI. This CDR3 reads CASSGQGLEPQHF. Here the CDR3 DNA reads TGTGCCAGCAGTGGACAGGGGCTGGAGCCCCAGCATTTT. Supplemented by reference TRBV2 and TRBJ1-5, the full variable domain reads EPEVTQTPSHQVTQMGQEVILRCVPISNHLYFYWYRQILGQKVEFLVSFYNNEISEKSEIFDDQFSVERPDGSNFTLKIRSTKLEDSAMYFCASSGQGLEPQHFGDGTRLSIL.

The gene calls are TRBV28 and TRBJ1-5; D unclear. Germline CDR1 and CDR2: MDHEN and SYDVKM. CDR3 length equals 17 residues. Trimming left V 2 bases short and J 4 bases short, with 18 bases between. CDR3: CASSLPRAARMNQPQHF. Here the CDR3 DNA reads TGTGCCAGCAGTTTACCGAGGGCAGCGAGAATGAATCAGCCCCAGCATTTT.

This clone was seen only once. This sequence joins TRBV19 and TRBJ2-4, with unresolved D. Germline CDR1 is LNHDA and CDR2 is SQIVND (reference sequence). The V gene lost 5 bases and the J gene lost 0 bases, with 8 bases spanning the gap. There are 14 residues in the CDR3. CDR3 residues: CASSPVLAKNIQYF. As DNA, the CDR3 is TGTGCCAGTAGTCCGGTCCTAGCCAAAAACATTCAGTACTTC.

The chain couples TRBV19 to TRBJ2-3; 10 bases map to TRBD2. V shed 3 bases and J 2 bases; nucleotides not matched to a gene: 14. The CDR3 length is 19 residues. CDR1 and CDR2 from the germline V gene are LNHDA and SQIVND (reference sequence). Here the CDR3 DNA reads TGTGCCAGTAGTATGGGGGGGCGGTTGAGCGGGAGGGCCACAGATACGCAGTATTTT. Protein: CASSMGGRLSGRATDTQYF.

The table lists this clone with a count of one. The chain couples TRBV7-3 to TRBJ2-5, with TRBD1 identical over 9 bases. Germline V lookup: CDR1 SGHTA, CDR2 FQGTGA. V dropped 0 bases and J dropped 5; count of bases not matched to a gene: 4. The CDR3 spans 15 residues. This CDR3 is CASSLTGQGLETQYF. The CDR3 DNA is TGTGCCAGCAGCTTAACAGGACAGGGGTTGGAGACCCAGTACTTC.